Below are 7 T cell receptor beta chains sequenced from a single sample in a study of blood T cell repertoires in COVID-19 (dated by TCRdb to 2020 to 2022). The receptor library was made with the immunoSEQ multiplex PCR assay. The clones in this table, taken by TCRdb from immuneACCESS, are in-frame only. Not every clone is retained; where verified, under half of the shortfall comes from an unresolved V gene, and the cause of the rest is unknown. This sample is represented by 200,000 to 300,000 clones; about 85% of them were singletons. The ten largest clones take up 4.2% of the sample. Sequenced material: peripheral blood. Every receptor here comes from a man between 60 and 75 years old with acute or convalescent COVID-19.

CDR3 amino acids: CAIRGDSINSPLHF. The CDR3 nucleotides are TGTGCCATCAGGGGGGACAGTATAAATTCACCCCTCCACTTT. The genes are TRBV10-3 and TRBJ1-6, with 7 bases lining up with TRBD1. V shed 6 bases and J 7 bases; nucleotides not matched to a gene: 6. Germline V gene lookup returns CDR1 ENHRY and CDR2 SYGVKD. The CDR3 sequence is 14 residues long.

The genes are TRBV29-1 and TRBJ2-5; 9 positions agree with TRBD1. V trimming: 4 bases; J trimming: 2 bases; junction bases outside the gene matches: 8. This CDR3 region has 15 residues. The germline CDR1 and CDR2 sequences are SQVTM and ANQGSEA. The CDR3 is CSVVSGQGPQETQYF. The CDR3 DNA sequence: TGCAGCGTTGTATCCGGACAGGGGCCTCAAGAGACCCAGTACTTC.

The rearrangement links TRBV7-3 to TRBJ2-1; D possibly corresponds to TRBD2 (6 bases). The germline CDR1 and CDR2 sequences are SGHTA and FQGTGA. The germline V and J ends were trimmed by 3 bases and 5 bases, with 11 bases remaining between them. The CDR3 extends over 14 amino acids. The CDR3 region has the DNA TGTGCCAGCAGCTTCGGCGGGGAAAACAATGAGCAGTTCTTC. Translating gives CASSFGGENNEQFF.

The gene calls are TRBV7-6 and TRBJ1-4, with D unclear. V was clipped by 5 bases and J by 0 bases, with 7 bases between them. Germline V gene sequence: CDR1 SGHVS, CDR2 FNYEAQ. The CDR3 is 14 residues long. The CDR3 spells CASSIGATNEKLFF. The CDR3 region has the DNA TGTGCCAGCAGCATCGGGGCAACTAATGAAAAACTGTTTTTT.

Of note for this clone: This sample includes further DNA sequences coding for the same CDR3. The rearrangement joins TRBV5-1 to TRBJ2-7; no reliable D call. Looked up from germline, CDR1 is SGHRS and CDR2 is YFSETQ. CDR3 length: 14 residues. With 0 bases removed from V and 1 base from J, the gap between germline ends came to 8 bases. This CDR3 is CASSLDSLSYEQYF. The CDR3 nucleotides are TGCGCCAGCAGCTTGGACAGCCTATCCTACGAGCAGTACTTC.

The rearrangement joins TRBV12-3 or TRBV12-4 to TRBJ1-1; D remains ambiguous. The CDR3 has 13 residues. V was pared by 4 bases and J by 2 bases, with 8 bases between. The CDR3 is CASSSAYNTEAFF. The CDR3 DNA reads as TGTGCCAGCAGTTCAGCCTACAACACTGAAGCTTTCTTT.

The rearrangement uses TRBV2 and TRBJ2-1; the match to TRBD2 covers 14 bases. The junction had 2 bases not matched to a gene; V was cut back by 3 bases and J by 4 bases. CDR1 and CDR2 (germline): SNHLY, FYNNEI. This CDR3 comprises 16 residues. The CDR3 sequence is CASSEGLAGVYNEQFF. CDR3 coding DNA: TGTGCCAGCAGTGAGGGACTAGCGGGGGTTTACAATGAGCAGTTCTTC.